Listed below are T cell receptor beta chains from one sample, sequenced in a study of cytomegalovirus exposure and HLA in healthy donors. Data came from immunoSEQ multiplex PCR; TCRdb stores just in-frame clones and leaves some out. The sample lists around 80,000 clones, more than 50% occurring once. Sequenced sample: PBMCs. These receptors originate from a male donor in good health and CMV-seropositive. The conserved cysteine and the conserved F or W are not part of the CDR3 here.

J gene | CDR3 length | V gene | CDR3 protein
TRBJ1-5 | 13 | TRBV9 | ASSGRGRDDQPQH
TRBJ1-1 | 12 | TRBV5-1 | ASSLSGTGETAF
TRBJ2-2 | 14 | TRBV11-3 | ASSFQGQGAPGELF
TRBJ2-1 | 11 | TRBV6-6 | ASWEWKSNEQF
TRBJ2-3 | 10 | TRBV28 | ASSSRPDTQY
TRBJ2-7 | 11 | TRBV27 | ASRGTGGWEQY
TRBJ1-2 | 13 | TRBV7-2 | ASSFRDRGEHGYT
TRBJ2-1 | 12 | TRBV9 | ASSVSTTSHEQF
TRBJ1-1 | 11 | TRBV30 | AWRQGQNTEAF
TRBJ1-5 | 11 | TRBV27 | ASGGVSNQPQH
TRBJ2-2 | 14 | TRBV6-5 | ASSYSPRYPNGELF
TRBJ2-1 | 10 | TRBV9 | ASSVQAHEQF
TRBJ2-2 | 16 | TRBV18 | ASSKEAGPNIHTGELF
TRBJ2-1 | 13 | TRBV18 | ASSYQAGGYNEQF
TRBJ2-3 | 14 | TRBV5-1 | ASSLAAGRGTDTQY
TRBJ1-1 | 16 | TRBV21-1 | ASSKARLGTLRFPEAF
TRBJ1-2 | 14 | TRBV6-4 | ASSTFPGDRAYGYT
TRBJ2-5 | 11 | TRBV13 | ASSSSGGRTQY
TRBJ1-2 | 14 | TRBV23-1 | ASSQSRTGYGYGYT
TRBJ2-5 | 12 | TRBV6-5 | ASRALAGGETQY
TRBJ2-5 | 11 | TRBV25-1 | ASRGDPQETQY
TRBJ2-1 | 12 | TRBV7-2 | ASSFRLAENEQF
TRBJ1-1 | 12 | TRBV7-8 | ASSLKRDMTEAF
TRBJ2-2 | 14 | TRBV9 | ASSDPLGANTGELF
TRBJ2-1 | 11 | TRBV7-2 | ASSLAEYNEQF
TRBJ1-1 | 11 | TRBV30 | ACSDRGNTEAF
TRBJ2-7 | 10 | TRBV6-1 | AIDTGIDEQY
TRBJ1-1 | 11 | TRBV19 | ASKYGLNTEAF
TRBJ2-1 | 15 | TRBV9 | ASSPPPSGKVYNEQF
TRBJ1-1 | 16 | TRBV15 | ATSRDRTARGLNTEAF
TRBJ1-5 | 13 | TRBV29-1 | SVLLGTAGNQPQH
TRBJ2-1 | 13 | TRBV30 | AWSVLAGINNEQF
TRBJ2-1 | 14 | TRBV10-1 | ASSRPGLAGNNEQF
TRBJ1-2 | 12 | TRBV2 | ASLETARNYGYT
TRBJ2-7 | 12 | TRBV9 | ASSVGGFAYEQY
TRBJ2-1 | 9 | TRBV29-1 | SVGRFNEQF
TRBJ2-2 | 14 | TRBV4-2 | ASSQASLTLTGELF
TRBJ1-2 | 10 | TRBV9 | ASSSGGRGYT
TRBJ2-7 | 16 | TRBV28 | ASRNTRRDRKFSYEQY
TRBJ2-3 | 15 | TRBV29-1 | SVEGPLPGLALDTQY
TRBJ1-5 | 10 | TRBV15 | ATSRGEQPQH
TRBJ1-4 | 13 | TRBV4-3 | ASSQEGAGGEKLF
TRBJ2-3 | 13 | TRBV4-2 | ASSRAGPSTDTQY
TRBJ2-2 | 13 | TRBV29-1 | SVATGTGGTGELF
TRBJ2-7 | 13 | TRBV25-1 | ASSESTGALMKQY
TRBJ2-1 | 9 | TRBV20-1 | SARVRNEQF
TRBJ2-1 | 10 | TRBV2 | ASSLGTGSGI
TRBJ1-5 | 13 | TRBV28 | ASSLAGSSNQPQH
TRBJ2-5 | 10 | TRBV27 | ASSPGGETQY
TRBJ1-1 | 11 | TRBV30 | AWLRGRDTEAF
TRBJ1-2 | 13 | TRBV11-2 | ASSSLRGRNYGYT
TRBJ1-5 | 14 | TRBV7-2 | ARSLGNVVGSQPQH
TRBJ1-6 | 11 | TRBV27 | ASSLRANSPLH
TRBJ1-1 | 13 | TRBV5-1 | ASSEVSFGTAEAF
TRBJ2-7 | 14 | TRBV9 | ASTYSRHRDSYEQY
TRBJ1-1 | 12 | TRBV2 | ARGSRQVNTEAF
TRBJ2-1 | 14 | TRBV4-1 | ASSQTPGLAKSEQF
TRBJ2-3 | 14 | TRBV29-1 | SVENVGGATSDTQY
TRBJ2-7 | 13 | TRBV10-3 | AISVTSGESYEQY
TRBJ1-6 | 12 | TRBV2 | ASRGTGKNSPLH